This T cell receptor (beta chain) is drawn from a study of patients and donors after allogeneic stem cell transplantation. Each CDR3 protein is one row after TCRdb ran MiXCR on the RT-PCR reads. The sample yields about 400,000 distinct CDR3 sequences, 15% to 20% seen once. V gave up 2 bases and J gave up 4 bases; unmatched junction bases: 5. Germline V CDR1 and CDR2: SGHNT, YENEEA. There are 15 residues in the CDR3. Sequencing was done on a sample of blood, either unsorted or a sorted T cell fraction (not recorded which). The chain carries TRBV11-3 and TRBJ2-1; TRBD1 matches 7 bases. This TCR was sampled from a human donor who was either an allogeneic HSCT recipient or a stem cell or donor lymphocyte infusion donor (not recorded which). It is not recorded whose cells these are; they may come from a transplant donor. The CDR3, as DNA: TGTGCCAGCAGCTTATTGGGACAGAGTTACAATGAGCAGTTCTTC. Encoded protein: CASSLLGQSYNEQFF. Combining the CDR3 with reference TRBV11-3 and TRBJ2-1 gives the whole variable domain EAGVVQSPRYKIIEKKQPVAFWCNPISGHNTLYWYLQNLGQGPELLIRYENEEAVDDSQLPKDRFSAERLKGVDSTLKIQPAELGDSAVYLCASSLLGQSYNEQFFGPGTRLTVL.